These 32 T cell receptor beta chains were all obtained from the same sample, sequenced in a study of blood T cell repertoires in COVID-19. Sequencing was performed with immunoSEQ multiplex PCR; in TCRdb, only in-frame clones are kept and a portion is missing. The table shows 70,000 to 80,000 clones, with over 70% occurring only once. Source material: peripheral blood. These receptors were taken from a middle-aged man with acute or convalescent COVID-19.

The rearrangement joins TRBV6-1 to TRBJ1-2; 7 nucleotides match TRBD1. With 1 base clipped from V and 5 bases from J, the junction kept 7 bases outside the gene matches. CDR1 and CDR2 (germline): MNHNS, SASEGT. The CDR3 is made up of 15 amino acids. The CDR3: CASSEGVRGLYGYTF. In nucleotides, the CDR3 is TGTGCCAGCAGTGAAGGGGTCAGGGGGTTATATGGCTACACCTTC.

The chain uses TRBV19 and TRBJ2-3; 13 bases match TRBD2. Unmatched junction bases numbered 3, after V lost 5 bases and J lost 4 bases. This CDR3 spans 15 amino acids. CDR1 is LNHDA and CDR2 is SQIVND in the germline V gene (reference sequence). For the CDR3, the DNA is TGTGCCAGTAGTCGGACTAGCGGGGGCTCAGATACGCAGTATTTT. As protein: CASSRTSGGSDTQYF.

The chain has TRBV2 and TRBJ2-7; 13 bases agree with TRBD2. Germline V gene data show CDR1 as SNHLY and CDR2 as FYNNEI. V trimming: 2 bases; J trimming: 7 bases; junction bases outside the gene matches: 8. The length of the CDR3 is 16 residues. CDR3 DNA sequence: TGTGCCAGCAGTGAAAGTATCGGACTAGCGGGAGAAGAGCAGTACTTC. Residues: CASSESIGLAGEEQYF.

CDR3 in amino acids: CASSAVVQGTEAFF. CDR3 DNA: TGCGCCAGCAGCGCGGTGGTCCAGGGTACTGAAGCTTTCTTT. V usage is TRBV5-1 and J usage is TRBJ1-1; the D gene is possibly TRBD1 (5 bases). Germline lookup yields CDR1 SGHRS and CDR2 YFSETQ. V lost 4 bases and J lost 5, with 15 bases in between. This CDR3 is built from 14 residues.

This clone was observed a few times. The rearrangement joins TRBV7-9 to TRBJ1-2; no clear D gene. Germline CDR1 and CDR2: SEHNR and FQNEAQ (reference sequence). With 1 base removed from V and 8 bases from J, the gap between germline ends came to 11 bases. The CDR3 runs 13 residues. In nucleotides, the CDR3 is TGTGCCAGCAGCTTAGATTCCCTGGGCGGCTACACCTTC. It codes for CASSLDSLGGYTF.

V usage is TRBV7-9 and J usage is TRBJ1-4; D gene uncertain. The CDR3 has 11 amino acids. Germline loops: CDR1 SEHNR, CDR2 FQNEAQ (reference sequence). V dropped 4 bases and J dropped 7 bases, with 4 bases sitting between them. CDR3 bases: TGTGCCAGCAGCTCGGGTGAAAAACTGTTTTTT. Translating gives CASSSGEKLFF.

The genes are TRBV6-5 and TRBJ1-5, with TRBD1 identical over 7 bases. V shed 5 bases, J shed 10 bases, and the junction held 11 bases outside the gene matches. Germline values: CDR1 MNHEY, CDR2 SVGAGI. CDR3 size: 14 residues. The CDR3 spells CASSKRQGREPQHF. The CDR3 DNA reads TGTGCCAGCAGTAAGAGACAGGGTCGGGAACCCCAGCATTTT.

This clone has only a few counts. The genes are TRBV6-6 and TRBJ2-7, with a weak D call TRBD2 (5 bases). The CDR3 is 15 amino acids. The germline gives CDR1 MNHNY, CDR2 SVGAGI (reference sequence). V lost 0 bases and J lost 0, with 9 bases in between. CDR3 in amino acids: CASSYSEGSSYEQYF. CDR3 nucleotide sequence: TGTGCCAGCAGTTACTCTGAGGGAAGCTCCTACGAGCAGTACTTC.

The V and J genes are TRBV5-6 and TRBJ1-2; D is perhaps TRBD1 (6 bases). CDR3 length: 14 residues. With 4 bases removed from V and 4 bases from J, the gap between germline ends came to 14 bases. CDR1 SGHDT and CDR2 YYEEEE come from the germline V gene. The CDR3 sequence: CASSQDRETYGYTF. As DNA, the CDR3 is TGTGCCAGCAGCCAGGACAGAGAAACCTATGGCTACACCTTC.

This chain connects TRBV2 to TRBJ1-5, with 7 bases matching TRBD1. The CDR3 loop spans 14 amino acids. Trimming removed 4 bases from V and 4 bases from J; junction bases left unmatched: 4. The germline V gene has CDR1 SNHLY and CDR2 FYNNEI. This CDR3 reads CASSVSQGNQPQHF. The CDR3 DNA is TGTGCCAGCAGTGTCTCACAGGGGAATCAGCCCCAGCATTTT.

The gene calls are TRBV5-4 and TRBJ2-7; 9 nucleotides line up with TRBD1. The germline V gene has CDR1 SGHNT and CDR2 YYREEE (reference sequence). This CDR3 has 16 amino acids. With 3 bases clipped from V and 2 bases from J, the junction kept 9 bases outside the gene matches. The DNA of the CDR3 is TGTGCCAGCAGCTCCCGGACAGGGGCCCTTGCCTACGAGCAGTACTTC. Encoded protein: CASSSRTGALAYEQYF.

The chain uses TRBV6-5 and TRBJ2-7; 7 nucleotides match TRBD1. Germline CDR1 reads MNHEY; CDR2 reads SVGAGI. This CDR3 region has 15 residues. V trimming: 4 bases; J trimming: 6 bases; junction bases outside the gene matches: 12. The CDR3 spells CASSFRQGTTTEQYF. The CDR3, as DNA: TGTGCCAGCAGTTTCCGACAGGGAACTACTACCGAGCAGTACTTC.

This chain joins TRBV13 and TRBJ1-2; D remains ambiguous. The CDR3 totals 12 residues. Germline CDR1 is PRHDT and CDR2 is FYEKMQ (reference sequence). Trimming shortened V by 2 bases and J by 8 bases, and 9 bases separated the two germline ends. The CDR3 DNA follows: TGTGCCAGCAGCTTAAAGTTCGGGGGCTACACCTTC. Amino acid sequence: CASSLKFGGYTF.

This sequence joins TRBV3-1 (or the pseudogene TRBV3-2) and TRBJ1-5; TRBD1 is a possible D gene (5 bases). CDR1 LGHDT and CDR2 YNNKEL come from the germline V gene (reference sequence). This CDR3 region has 17 residues. Trimming stripped 6 bases from V and 0 bases from J, with 18 bases between. CDR3 residues: CASRHPRQRHSNQPQHF. The CDR3 nucleotides read TGTGCCAGCAGGCACCCCAGACAGCGACATAGCAATCAGCCCCAGCATTTT.

This rearrangement joins TRBV30 to TRBJ1-5; D unclear. V was clipped by 0 bases and J by 6 bases, with 12 bases between them. CDR1 and CDR2 (germline): GTSNPN, SVGIG (reference sequence). The CDR3 loop spans 14 amino acids. As DNA, the CDR3 is TGTGCCTGGAGTGTACTCCAGGATACTCAGCCCCAGCATTTT. Translated, it gives CAWSVLQDTQPQHF.

Only a few counts were recorded for this clone. The chain carries TRBV7-2 and TRBJ2-2, with TRBD2 matching over 10 bases. V shed 2 bases, J shed 4 bases, and the junction held 10 bases outside the gene matches. From germline, CDR1 is SGHTA and CDR2 FQGNSA. The CDR3 has 18 residues. For the CDR3, the DNA is TGTGCCAGCAGCTTACTCTCAGCGGGGGGGCCGGGCACCGGGGAGCTGTTTTTT. It yields the protein CASSLLSAGGPGTGELFF.

This clone was picked up a small number of times. The gene calls are TRBV4-1 and TRBJ2-7; D possibly corresponds to TRBD1 (5 bases). Trimming removed 4 bases at V and 3 bases at J, with 13 bases between. Germline V gene data show CDR1 as MGHRA and CDR2 as YSYEKL. The length of the CDR3 is 14 residues. CDR3 sequence reads: CASSPQENLYEQYF. CDR3 nucleotide sequence: TGCGCCAGCAGCCCACAGGAGAACCTCTACGAGCAGTACTTC.

This clone was seen once. The V call is TRBV7-2, the J call TRBJ1-2, with a tentative D call TRBD1 (6 bases). CDR1 and CDR2 from the germline V gene are SGHTA and FQGNSA. V lost 7 bases, J lost 5 bases, and 17 bases lay in between. This CDR3 is 14 amino acids long. The CDR3 DNA reads as TGTGCCAGCAACGAGGGGGTAGGCCCTTATGGCTACACCTTC. Amino acid sequence: CASNEGVGPYGYTF. Together with reference TRBV7-2 and TRBJ1-2, the CDR3 gives the full variable domain: GAGVSQSPSNKVTEKGKDVELRCDPISGHTALYWYRQSLGQGLEFLIYFQGNSAPDKSGLPSDRFSAERTGGSVSTLTIQRTQQEDSAVYLCASNEGVGPYGYTFGSGTRLTVV.

The V gene is TRBV27, the J gene TRBJ2-7, with 9 bases matching TRBD2. Germline-derived CDR1 and CDR2 are MNHEY and SMNVEV (reference sequence). The CDR3 runs 15 residues. Trimming at V came to 2 bases and at J to 0 bases, leaving 2 bases not matched to a gene. DNA of the CDR3: TGTGCCAGCAGTTTAAATAGCGGGGGCTCCTACGAGCAGTACTTC. It encodes CASSLNSGGSYEQYF.

This chain connects TRBV19 to TRBJ1-3, with D tentatively TRBD1 (5 bases). Trimming stripped 5 bases from V and 0 bases from J, with 17 bases between. Germline lookup yields CDR1 LNHDA and CDR2 SQIVND (reference sequence). This CDR3 region has 17 residues. The CDR3 DNA sequence: TGTGCCAGTAGTCTCCTCAGGCCGGGGGGCTCTGGAAACACCATATATTTT. It translates to CASSLLRPGGSGNTIYF.

The rearrangement uses TRBV5-6 and TRBJ1-1, with unresolved D. The CDR3 is 12 residues long. Germline values: CDR1 SGHDT, CDR2 YYEEEE. V was clipped by 1 base and J by 9 bases, with 10 bases between them. The CDR3 sequence is CASSLSGGKAFF. In DNA, the CDR3 is TGTGCCAGCAGCTTGAGTGGAGGGAAAGCTTTCTTT.

Only one count was recorded for this clone. The V gene is TRBV30, the J gene TRBJ1-2; 10 nucleotides align to TRBD1. V lost 7 bases and J lost 4; bases outside the gene matches: 9. This CDR3 spans 14 amino acids. Per the germline V gene, CDR1 is GTSNPN and CDR2 is SVGIG (reference sequence). The CDR3 region is CAYRQGAEGYGYTF. The CDR3 region has the DNA TGTGCCTATCGACAGGGGGCTGAAGGCTATGGCTACACCTTC.

This sequence joins TRBV6-5 and TRBJ2-3; D remains unclear. Germline assignment: CDR1 MNHEY and CDR2 SVGAGI. The CDR3 is 11 amino acids. Trimming shortened V by 5 bases and J by 4 bases, and 4 bases separated the two germline ends. The CDR3 spells CASSRADTQYF. In DNA, the CDR3 is TGTGCCAGCAGTCGGGCAGATACGCAGTATTTT.

The V gene is TRBV5-1, the J gene TRBJ1-6; 8 positions match TRBD1. J gave up 5 bases and V 0 bases, and 7 bases lay outside the gene matches. The CDR3 spans 17 residues. Germline lookup yields CDR1 SGHRS and CDR2 YFSETQ. CDR3 nucleotide sequence: TGCGCCAGCAGCTTGGATTTCGTGACAGGGGATAATTCACCCCTCCACTTT. It codes for CASSLDFVTGDNSPLHF.

V usage is TRBV5-6 and J usage is TRBJ1-1; 10 nucleotides align to TRBD1. CDR3 length: 16 residues. V shed 5 bases, J shed 4 bases, and the junction held 11 bases outside the gene matches. Germline V CDR1 and CDR2: SGHDT, YYEEEE. The CDR3 DNA reads as TGTGCCAGCAGACCCTCGACAGGGGGCTTCGTCACTGAAGCTTTCTTT. Translated, it gives CASRPSTGGFVTEAFF.

The chain links TRBV18 to TRBJ2-1; 8 positions match TRBD2. J gave up 9 bases and V 8 bases, and 15 bases lay outside the gene matches. There are 15 residues in the CDR3. The V gene's germline CDR1 is KGHSH and CDR2 LQKENI. CDR3 protein: CASAAGREGVGEQFF. In DNA, the CDR3 is TGTGCCAGCGCCGCTGGCCGGGAGGGGGTCGGTGAGCAGTTCTTC.

The sample holds one count of this clone. The chain uses TRBV27 and TRBJ2-7, with 8 bases aligning to TRBD1. The CDR3 loop spans 17 amino acids. The V gene end was trimmed by 2 bases and the J gene end by 0 bases; junction bases not matched to a gene: 9. Germline assignment: CDR1 MNHEY and CDR2 SMNVEV (reference sequence). The DNA of the CDR3 is TGTGCCAGCAGTTTAGGTGTCGCAGGGGGCTTCTCCTACGAGCAGTACTTC. Protein sequence: CASSLGVAGGFSYEQYF.

V usage is TRBV18 and J usage is TRBJ1-5; the match to TRBD1 covers 8 bases. The CDR3 extends over 18 amino acids. The V gene's germline CDR1 is KGHSH and CDR2 LQKENI. V lost 3 bases to trimming and J lost 2 bases; unmatched junction nucleotides: 12. Here the CDR3 reads CASSPQTGQGSGNQPQHF. CDR3 nucleotides: TGTGCCAGCTCACCTCAGACAGGACAGGGATCCGGCAATCAGCCCCAGCATTTT.

J is TRBJ1-1 and V is TRBV7-2; 7 nucleotides align to TRBD1. The CDR3 spans 14 residues. V was clipped by 4 bases and J by 1 base; unmatched bases: 3. Per germline, CDR1 SGHTA and CDR2 FQGNSA. CDR3 DNA: TGTGCCAGCAGCTGGAGACAGGGGAACACTGAAGCTTTCTTT. This gives the protein CASSWRQGNTEAFF.

The chain's CDR3 is CASHVGARTRYTEAFF. The CDR3 bases are TGTGCAAGTCATGTCGGGGCGCGGACTAGATACACTGAAGCTTTCTTT. This chain links TRBV12-2 with TRBJ1-1. TRBV12-2 corresponds to a pseudogene. The length of the CDR3 is 16 residues.

This clone was counted many times. The chain links TRBV4-3 to TRBJ1-4, with 9 bases matching TRBD1. Germline CDR1 is LGHNA and CDR2 is YSLEER. The CDR3 consists of 15 residues. V was pared by 1 base and J by 5 bases, with 2 bases of the junction left unmatched. The CDR3 bases are TGCGCCAGCAGCCAAGGTGGGACAGGGAATGAAAAACTGTTTTTT. Translation gives CASSQGGTGNEKLFF.

The chain carries TRBV5-6 and TRBJ1-1; TRBD1 aligns across 9 bases. Germline V gene lookup returns CDR1 SGHDT and CDR2 YYEEEE. The CDR3 extends over 13 amino acids. The V and J ends lost 3 bases and 5 bases, in that order; junction bases with no gene match: 2. CDR3 loop: CASSWGQGTEAFF. As DNA, the CDR3 is TGTGCCAGCAGCTGGGGACAGGGAACTGAAGCTTTCTTT.